This entry lists 19 T cell receptor beta chains sequenced from one sample in a study of tumor-infiltrating lymphocytes in oesophageal squamous cell carcinoma. TCRdb recomputed calls from the PCR reads with MiXCR, one row per CDR3 protein. The top ten hold around 35% of the sample, which has just under 20,000 distinct CDR3 sequences, roughly 41% seen once. The material sequenced was esophageal tumor tissue. All receptors come from a male donor with esophageal squamous cell carcinoma.

This clonotype has ten or more counts. A much more abundant neighbour one base away suggests this may be a read error. The chain is built from TRBV7-9 and TRBJ2-5; 8 bases match TRBD2. This CDR3 is 15 amino acids long. Germline loops: CDR1 SEHNR, CDR2 FQNEAQ (reference sequence). The trim removed 1 base at V and 11 bases at J, leaving 12 bases unmatched. The CDR3 here is CASSLDGGASDEQYF. Written as DNA, the CDR3 is TGTGCCAGCAGCTTAGACGGGGGGGCGTCGGATGAGCAGTACTTC.

The table lists this clonotype with many counts. The rearrangement links TRBV11-1 to TRBJ2-2, with D possibly being TRBD1 (5 bases). The CDR3 sequence is 16 residues long. Trimming shortened V by 0 bases and J by 3 bases, and 11 bases separated the two germline ends. CDR1 SGHAT and CDR2 FQDESV come from the germline V gene (reference sequence). DNA of the CDR3: TGTGCCAGCAGCTTAGCAGGCAGGGTGGACACCGGGGAGCTGTTTTTT. This sequence encodes CASSLAGRVDTGELFF.

The chain uses TRBV7-2 and TRBJ2-1, with D tentatively TRBD2 (6 bases). CDR3 length equals 17 residues. V was trimmed by 4 bases and J by 2 bases, leaving 18 bases between them. Germline loops: CDR1 SGHTA, CDR2 FQGNSA. This chain's CDR3 is CASSSPLGGGTYNEQFF. The CDR3, as DNA: TGTGCCAGCAGCTCGCCCCTTGGGGGAGGTACCTACAATGAGCAGTTCTTC.

This clonotype has more than one count but fewer than ten. This may come from a read error, since a much larger clone is one base off. The CDR3 DNA follows: TGCGCCAGCAGTTCCGGGACAGGGGGCTATAACGGGGAGCTGTATTTT. It encodes CASSSGTGGYNGELYF. The chain is built from TRBV5-1 and TRBJ2-3; 12 bases fit TRBD1. In germline, CDR1 is SGHRS, CDR2 YFSETQ. The CDR3 has 16 amino acids. Losses at the gene ends were 5 bases for V and 14 bases for J; bases not matched to a gene: 18.

J is TRBJ2-3 and V is TRBV7-3, with D perhaps TRBD1 (5 bases). V was cut by 1 base and J by 4 bases, with 9 bases left in between. The germline V gene has CDR1 SGHTA and CDR2 FQGTGA. This CDR3 is built from 14 residues. The CDR3 DNA reads TGTGCCAGCAGCTTAATGGGGCACCCAGATACGCAGTATTTT. Translated, it gives CASSLMGHPDTQYF. Looking up the rest from reference TRBV7-3 and TRBJ2-3 gives the full variable domain: GAGVSQTPSNKVTEKGKYVELRCDPISGHTALYWYRQSLGQGPEFLIYFQGTGAADDSGLPNDRFFAVRPEGSVSTLKIQRTERGDSAVYLCASSLMGHPDTQYFGPGTRLTVL.

The V and J genes are TRBV7-6 and TRBJ2-5; TRBD1 agrees at 7 bases. The DNA matches TRBJ2-7 better at its end, which makes the J call doubtful. The CDR3 has 14 residues. The germline V gene has CDR1 SGHVS and CDR2 FNYEAQ. CDR3 amino acids: CASSRRGTQGEQYF. In nucleotides, the CDR3 is TGTGCCAGCAGCCGCAGGGGGACCCAGGGCGAGCAGTACTTC.

In this sample, this clonotype is medium-sized (0.01 to 0.1%). V gene TRBV5-6 combines with J gene TRBJ2-5, with no clear D. The length of the CDR3 is 11 residues. Deletions cut 2 bases from V and 3 bases from J, with 2 bases between. Germline V CDR1 and CDR2: SGHDT, YYEEEE. CDR3 sequence: CASSLEETQYF. CDR3 sequence (DNA): TGTGCCAGCAGCTTAGAAGAGACCCAGTACTTC.

The rearrangement joins TRBV7-6 to TRBJ2-3; TRBD2 agrees at 8 bases. The ends lost 5 bases at V and 3 bases at J; junction bases unmatched: 22. The CDR3 runs to 20 residues. Germline CDR1 is SGHVS and CDR2 is FNYEAQ. CDR3 protein: CASSHRAGGAGSRETDTQYF. CDR3 DNA: TGTGCCAGCAGCCACCGTGCGGGAGGAGCCGGATCGCGAGAAACAGATACGCAGTATTTT. Supplemented by reference TRBV7-6 and TRBJ2-3, the full variable domain reads GAGVSQSPRYKVTKRGQDVALRCDPISGHVSLYWYRQALGQGPEFLTYFNYEAQQDKSGLPNDRFSAERPEGSISTLTIQRTEQRDSAMYRCASSHRAGGAGSRETDTQYFGPGTRLTVL.

The sample holds a few counts of this clonotype. The chain joins TRBV20-1 to TRBJ2-1; 8 bases are a match to TRBD2. The trim removed 8 bases at V and 10 bases at J, leaving 4 bases unmatched. Germline loops: CDR1 DFQATT, CDR2 SNEGSKA (reference sequence). The CDR3 contains 10 residues. The chain's CDR3 is CSSGRDEQFF. DNA for the CDR3: TGCAGTAGCGGGAGAGACGAGCAGTTCTTC.

This clonotype is categorized as medium-sized. This chain links TRBV7-3 with TRBJ2-1; TRBD2 agrees at 7 bases. This CDR3 has 18 amino acids. Germline CDR1 SGHTA, CDR2 FQGTGA. Trimming took 0 bases from V and 4 from J; bases not matched to a gene: 12. Written as DNA, the CDR3 is TGTGCCAGCAGCTTAACGTTATCGGGCGGGAGATTATACAATGAGCAGTTCTTC. This codes for CASSLTLSGGRLYNEQFF. The full variable domain, rest sourced from reference TRBV7-3 and TRBJ2-1, is GAGVSQTPSNKVTEKGKYVELRCDPISGHTALYWYRQSLGQGPEFLIYFQGTGAADDSGLPNDRFFAVRPEGSVSTLKIQRTERGDSAVYLCASSLTLSGGRLYNEQFFGPGTRLTVL.

This clonotype rates as medium-sized (0.01 to 0.1%). The chain has TRBV7-2 and TRBJ2-1; 7 bases are shared with TRBD1. This CDR3 has 16 amino acids. V lost 0 bases to trimming and J lost 5 bases; unmatched junction nucleotides: 7. Germline CDR1 and CDR2: SGHTA and FQGNSA. Here the CDR3 reads CASSLAATGTNNEQFF. As DNA, the CDR3 is TGTGCCAGCAGCTTAGCGGCGACAGGGACAAACAATGAGCAGTTCTTC.

This clonotype was detected only once. A much larger clone is a single base away; this may be a read error. This chain connects TRBV4-2 to TRBJ2-7; TRBD2 agrees at 9 bases. The V gene end was trimmed by 0 bases and the J gene end by 7 bases; junction bases not matched to a gene: 22. CDR1 and CDR2 from the germline V gene are LGHNA and YNFKEQ. The CDR3 loop spans 20 amino acids. CDR3 sequence reads: CASSQERLAGRIGTYNEQYF. The DNA of the CDR3 is TGTGCCAGCAGCCAAGAGCGGCTAGCGGGAAGAATAGGAACCTACAATGAGCAGTACTTC.

The CDR3, as DNA: TGTGCCAGCAGCTCCGGACCAACTGGAAGCACAGATACGCAGTATTTT. This encodes CASSSGPTGSTDTQYF. The chain employs TRBV7-2 and TRBJ2-3; D unresolved. Germline V gives CDR1 SGHTA, CDR2 FQGNSA. Trimming pared 4 bases from V and 0 bases from J, leaving 14 bases between. CDR3 length: 16 residues.

The V gene is TRBV7-3, the J gene TRBJ2-7; D is undetermined. The J call is doubtful: the DNA matches TRBJ2-1 better. This CDR3 has 15 amino acids. The germline CDR1 and CDR2 sequences are SGHTA and FQGTGA. The CDR3 region is CASSPTGTAYNEQFF. The CDR3 DNA is TGTGCCAGCAGCCCTACGGGCACTGCCTACAATGAGCAGTTCTTC.

This clonotype was seen ten or more times. The gene calls are TRBV9 and TRBJ2-3; D is undetermined. The CDR3 has 14 residues. Trimming pared 0 bases from V and 1 base from J, leaving 6 bases between. Germline assignment: CDR1 SGDLS and CDR2 YYNGEE. As DNA, the CDR3 is TGTGCCAGCAGCGTAGACTTGGGCACAGATACGCAGTATTTT. It is translated as CASSVDLGTDTQYF.

The sample holds many counts of this clonotype. The chain couples TRBV12-3 or TRBV12-4 to TRBJ2-3; 13 nucleotides line up with TRBD2. Losses at the gene ends were 6 bases for V and 3 bases for J; bases not matched to a gene: 15. The CDR3 covers 19 residues. The CDR3 DNA reads as TGTGCCAGCAGACGTGAAGGACTTCAGACTAGCGGGAGGACAGATACGCAGTATTTT. Translation: CASRREGLQTSGRTDTQYF.

This clonotype was found many times. The chain carries TRBV7-2 and TRBJ2-7; 7 bases agree with TRBD2. J lost 2 bases, V lost 11 bases, and 9 bases had no gene match. The CDR3 has 13 residues. CDR1 is SGHTA and CDR2 is FQGNSA in the germline V gene. CDR3 protein: CASRGGGTYEQYF. In DNA, the CDR3 is TGTGCCTCGCGGGGCGGGGGAACCTACGAGCAGTACTTC.

This clonotype showed up many times. The chain uses TRBV6-6 and TRBJ2-2; D is perhaps TRBD2 (5 bases). With 2 bases removed from V and 6 bases from J, the gap between germline ends came to 13 bases. Germline assignment: CDR1 MNHNY and CDR2 SVGAGI (reference sequence). CDR3 size: 15 residues. CDR3 sequence: CASSYGASGAGELFF. Here the CDR3 DNA reads TGTGCCAGCAGTTACGGAGCCAGCGGCGCCGGGGAGCTGTTTTTT.

On this clonotype itself: Being one base from a much bigger clone, this may be a read error. Because the CDR3 is missing its conserved closing phenylalanine or tryptophan, this is likely a read error. The V and J genes are TRBV6-8 and TRBJ2-5, with D possibly TRBD2 on 5 matching bases. The end of the DNA aligns better with TRBJ2-7, so the J call may be wrong. The CDR3 has 13 residues. Germline loops: CDR1 MNHGY, CDR2 SAAAGT. The CDR3 nucleotides are TGTGCCATCGCCGCTGGGAGCTCCTACGAGCAGTACTCC. It specifies CAIAAGSSYEQYS.